A single T cell receptor beta chain is shown here with its context. The antigen is not known. This sample is part of a study of graft-versus-host responses after intestinal transplantation. Study in general: All recipients got anti-thymocyte globulin induction, then tacrolimus and steroids for approximately 3 years. Study-wide results and limits: The marrow of recipients harbored GvH clones, and ileum or blood showed some of them first. After transplant, early declines in HvG clones were associated with peak levels of circulating GvH clones.

Sequencing was performed with immunoSEQ multiplex PCR; in TCRdb, only in-frame clones are kept and a portion is missing. Among under 100,000 clones, around 90% were seen once, and the ten largest hold roughly 0.39%. Here the sequenced sample was unstimulated CD8+ T cells sorted from spleen or lymph node cells, taken before transplant. The receptor's source is a human donor who was the organ donor for an intestinal transplant.

CDR3 bases: TGTGCCAGCAGCTCCCTCACTAGCACAGATACGCAGTATTTT. Residues: CASSSLTSTDTQYF. The chain uses TRBV5-4 and TRBJ2-3; no clear D. The CDR3 consists of 14 residues. Per germline, CDR1 SGHNT and CDR2 YYREEE (reference sequence). Trimming removed 3 bases at V and 0 bases at J, with 8 bases between. The full variable domain, completed using reference TRBV5-4 and TRBJ2-3, is ETGVTQSPTHLIKTRGQQVTLRCSSQSGHNTVSWYQQALGQGPQFIFQYYREEENGRGNFPPRFSGLQFPNYSSELNVNALELDDSALYLCASSSLTSTDTQYFGPGTRLTVL.